Below are 28 T cell receptor beta chains sequenced from a single sample in a study of T-cell memory formation after mild COVID-19. TCRdb fed the 5' RACE reads into MiXCR, producing one record per CDR3 protein. This table holds roughly 310,000 distinct CDR3 sequences, more than 15% found once. Sequencing input: PBMCs or a T cell subset sorted from them (not recorded which). Receptor source: a man in his late teens or twenties who had mild COVID-19 (a few samples of this study predate the infection). Cell type and time point are not known.

J is TRBJ2-3 and V is TRBV4-3; the D is unclear. This CDR3 region has 14 residues. Germline V gene sequence: CDR1 LGHNA, CDR2 YSLEER. Between the trimmed V and J ends, which lost 0 bases and 7 bases, there was a span of 11 bases. In DNA, the CDR3 is TGCGCCAGCAGCCAAGAGCGACGTCCACATACGCAGTATTTT. Residues: CASSQERRPHTQYF.

The rearrangement uses TRBV10-3 and TRBJ1-1; D is possibly TRBD1 (5 bases). CDR1 is ENHRY, CDR2 SYGVKD, per germline. The V and J ends lost 4 bases and 2 bases respectively, with 11 bases between them. The CDR3 runs 14 residues. CDR3 DNA sequence: TGTGCCATCAGTGTAGAGGGGCCCAACACTGAAGCTTTCTTT. Translating gives CAISVEGPNTEAFF.

The chain employs TRBV4-2 and TRBJ2-5, with TRBD2 matching 11 bases. Germline CDR1 is LGHNA and CDR2 is YNFKEQ. There are 19 residues in the CDR3. V was clipped by 3 bases and J by 1 base; unmatched bases: 13. The CDR3 region has the DNA TGTGCCAGCAGCCACCCCCTAGCGGGGGGCCTAGCCTCCCAAGAGACCCAGTACTTC. Protein: CASSHPLAGGLASQETQYF.

J is TRBJ2-4 and V is TRBV7-2; D is unclear. The V gene's germline CDR1 is SGHTA and CDR2 FQGNSA. The CDR3 runs 13 residues. V was shortened by 5 bases and J by 0 bases, with 5 bases between the two germline ends. The CDR3 reads CASSPVAKNIQYF. The CDR3 DNA reads as TGTGCCAGCAGCCCGGTAGCCAAAAACATTCAGTACTTC. Drawing the rest from reference TRBV7-2 and TRBJ2-4, the complete variable domain is GAGVSQSPSNKVTEKGKDVELRCDPISGHTALYWYRQSLGQGLEFLIYFQGNSAPDKSGLPSDRFSAERTGGSVSTLTIQRTQQEDSAVYLCASSPVAKNIQYFGAGTRLSVL.

This clonotype was seen a few times. The J gene is TRBJ1-1, the V gene TRBV5-1, with 8 bases that match TRBD1. The germline V gene has CDR1 SGHRS and CDR2 YFSETQ. The CDR3 totals 15 residues. Unmatched junction bases numbered 9, after V lost 4 bases and J lost 4 bases. The CDR3, as DNA: TGCGCCAGCAGCCCCATAGGACAGGGCGGCACTGAAGCTTTCTTT. Translating gives CASSPIGQGGTEAFF.

This clonotype was picked up a small number of times. The rearrangement joins TRBV12-2 to TRBJ1-2. TRBV12-2 is shown as a pseudogene. The CDR3 contains 12 residues. The CDR3 DNA reads as TGTGCAAGTCGCCCCAGTGGGTGCGGCTACACCTTC. This translates into CASRPSGCGYTF.

This clonotype came up a few times. V is TRBV10-2 and J is TRBJ1-5; D possibly corresponds to TRBD1 (6 bases). This CDR3 has 15 amino acids. CDR1 is WSHSY, CDR2 SAAADI, per germline. Trimming pared 7 bases from V and 0 bases from J, leaving 13 bases between. The CDR3 nucleotides are TGCGCCAGCAATCCGGACAGCCATAGCAATCAGCCCCAGCATTTT. Translation: CASNPDSHSNQPQHF.

This clonotype was detected a few times. The J gene is TRBJ2-3, the V gene TRBV6-5; no reliable D call. Germline V gene lookup returns CDR1 MNHEY and CDR2 SVGAGI. The CDR3 extends over 16 amino acids. Trimming pared 0 bases from V and 2 bases from J, leaving 12 bases between. In nucleotides, the CDR3 is TGTGCCAGCAGTTACTCGATTGGCCAGCTCACAGATACGCAGTATTTT. Protein product: CASSYSIGQLTDTQYF.

The CDR3 nucleotides read TGTGCCAGCAGCGCCTCCCCCGGGACAAGCACCTACGAGCAGTACTTC. Translation: CASSASPGTSTYEQYF. This sequence joins TRBV9 and TRBJ2-7, with D tentatively TRBD1 (6 bases). The V end was cut by 3 bases, the J end by 2 bases, with 18 bases between. This CDR3 spans 16 amino acids. Germline V gene data show CDR1 as SGDLS and CDR2 as YYNGEE.

The chain carries TRBV5-1 and TRBJ2-1; D is possibly TRBD1 or TRBD2 (6 bases each). The V gene's germline CDR1 is SGHRS and CDR2 YFSETQ. The CDR3 has 16 amino acids. Trimming took 4 bases from V and 0 from J, leaving 14 bases between them. The CDR3 is CASSLEGVSSYNEQFF. The CDR3 nucleotides are TGCGCCAGCAGCCTGGAGGGGGTCAGCTCCTACAATGAGCAGTTCTTC.

There are many counts of this clonotype. The chain joins TRBV7-2 to TRBJ2-3; D gene unclear. Germline V gene lookup returns CDR1 SGHTA and CDR2 FQGNSA. V lost 4 bases, J lost 6 bases, and 5 bases lay in between. The CDR3 extends over 11 amino acids. As DNA, the CDR3 is TGTGCCAGCAGCTCGAAGGATACGCAGTATTTT. This translates into CASSSKDTQYF.

Remarks on this clonotype: Compared with germline, one end of the junction differs, possibly owing to a read error. V usage is TRBV7-9 and J usage is TRBJ2-1; D might be TRBD2 (6 bases). The CDR3 runs 17 residues. Germline V gene sequence: CDR1 SEHNR, CDR2 FQNEAQ (reference sequence). The CDR3 nucleotides read TGTGCCAGCAGCTTGGAGGGGATAAGTTACTCCTACAATGAGCAATTCTTC. It specifies CASSLEGISYSYNEQFF.

The chain employs TRBV7-2 and TRBJ2-1, with 7 bases lining up with TRBD2. CDR3 length: 15 amino acids. V was pared by 1 base and J by 2 bases, with 2 bases of the junction left unmatched. Germline V gives CDR1 SGHTA, CDR2 FQGNSA. The chain's CDR3 is CASSLVRGAYNEQFF. The CDR3 DNA is TGTGCCAGCAGCTTAGTTCGGGGGGCCTACAATGAGCAGTTCTTC.

CDR3 loop: CASSEGGYSYEQYF. As DNA, the CDR3 is TGTGCCAGCAGCGAGGGAGGGTACTCCTACGAGCAGTACTTC. This chain uses TRBV9 with TRBJ2-7; 7 bases agree with TRBD2. Trimming at V came to 3 bases and at J to 0 bases, leaving 3 bases not matched to a gene. Per germline, CDR1 SGDLS and CDR2 YYNGEE. The CDR3 runs 14 residues. The full variable domain, in which reference TRBV9 and TRBJ2-7 provide the parts outside the CDR3, is DSGVTQTPKHLITATGQRVTLRCSPRSGDLSVYWYQQSLDQGLQFLIQYYNGEERAKGNILERFSAQQFPDLHSELNLSSLELGDSALYFCASSEGGYSYEQYFGPGTRLTVT.

This chain connects TRBV28 to TRBJ2-1, with 7 bases aligning to TRBD1. With 6 bases clipped from V and 10 bases from J, the junction kept 15 bases outside the gene matches. Per the germline V gene, CDR1 is MDHEN and CDR2 is SYDVKM. This CDR3 is 15 amino acids long. The CDR3 loop reads CASRDLRQGRGEQFF. The CDR3 DNA sequence: TGTGCCAGCAGGGACCTTAGACAGGGAAGGGGCGAGCAGTTCTTC. The variable domain in full, with the rest retrieved from reference TRBV28 and TRBJ2-1, is DVKVTQSSRYLVKRTGEKVFLECVQDMDHENMFWYRQDPGLGLRLIYFSYDVKMKEKGDIPEGYSVSREKKERFSLILESASTNQTSMYLCASRDLRQGRGEQFFGPGTRLTVL.

The rearrangement uses TRBV4-1 and TRBJ2-7; TRBD1 agrees at 11 bases. The germline V gene encodes CDR1 MGHRA and CDR2 YSYEKL. This CDR3 is built from 17 residues. V shed 4 bases and J 4 bases; nucleotides not matched to a gene: 12. The DNA for the CDR3 is TGCGCCAGCAGCCCTCTCCACCGGGACAGGGGGAATTACGAGCAGTACTTC. This gives the protein CASSPLHRDRGNYEQYF.

CDR3 in amino acids: CAGQELDTQYF. The CDR3 DNA sequence: TGTGCTGGACAGGAGCTTGATACGCAGTATTTT. The rearrangement links TRBV12-5 to TRBJ2-3, with 7 bases matching TRBD1. The CDR3 extends over 11 amino acids. In germline, CDR1 is LGHNT, CDR2 FRNRAP. V trimming: 11 bases; J trimming: 6 bases; junction bases outside the gene matches: 5.

This clonotype was counted between two and nine times. This rearrangement joins TRBV7-2 to TRBJ2-7; the match to TRBD2 covers 8 bases. Trimming took 6 bases from V and 4 from J; bases not matched to a gene: 8. The V gene's germline CDR1 is SGHTA and CDR2 FQGNSA. This CDR3 has 14 residues. The CDR3, as DNA: TGTGCCAGCAGGCCCACGGGGGGGCGGTACGAGCAGTACTTC. Translating gives CASRPTGGRYEQYF.

This chain links TRBV27 with TRBJ1-1; tentative D call: TRBD1 (5 bases). CDR3 size: 14 residues. The V gene lost 3 bases and the J gene lost 1 base, with 9 bases spanning the gap. Germline values: CDR1 MNHEY, CDR2 SMNVEV (reference sequence). The CDR3 sequence: CASSLGLTNTEAFF. The CDR3 region has the DNA TGTGCCAGCAGTTTGGGACTCACGAACACTGAAGCTTTCTTT.

This clonotype was observed many times. This sequence joins TRBV5-1 and TRBJ2-5; D may correspond to TRBD1 or TRBD2 (6 bases each). Germline V lookup: CDR1 SGHRS, CDR2 YFSETQ. The V gene lost 4 bases and the J gene lost 4 bases, with 14 bases spanning the gap. The length of the CDR3 is 14 residues. The DNA for the CDR3 is TGCGCCAGCAGCCTACAGGGAGGACGAGAGACCCAGTACTTC. Residues: CASSLQGGRETQYF.

The J gene is TRBJ1-1, the V gene TRBV5-5; tentative D call: TRBD1 (5 bases). The CDR3 is made up of 13 amino acids. Germline-derived CDR1 and CDR2 are SGHKS and YYEKEE (reference sequence). The V gene lost 4 bases and the J gene lost 1 base, with 8 bases spanning the gap. The CDR3 region is CASSITGNTEAFF. The CDR3 DNA sequence: TGTGCCAGCAGCATCACAGGGAACACTGAAGCTTTCTTT.

The rearrangement uses TRBV12-3 or TRBV12-4 and TRBJ2-1; 10 bases are a match to TRBD2. The CDR3 is 14 amino acids. V dropped 6 bases and J dropped 9; count of bases not matched to a gene: 8. CDR3 sequence: CASSRTSGGAEQFF. The CDR3 DNA reads as TGTGCCAGCAGCCGGACTAGCGGTGGGGCTGAGCAGTTCTTC.

This clonotype was detected a few times. The V and J genes are TRBV14 and TRBJ1-2; 7 bases are shared with TRBD1. Trimming at V came to 0 bases and at J to 8 bases, leaving 9 bases not matched to a gene. The CDR3 spans 15 residues. Germline V gene sequence: CDR1 SGHDN, CDR2 FVKESK. This chain's CDR3 is CASSQDTDRPGGYTF. CDR3 DNA: TGTGCCAGCAGCCAAGATACGGACAGGCCGGGAGGCTACACCTTC.

This clonotype was seen repeatedly, ten times or more. V is TRBV29-1 and J is TRBJ1-1; no reliable D call. Germline V lookup: CDR1 SQVTM, CDR2 ANQGSEA. CDR3 length equals 11 residues. The V and J ends lost 4 bases and 1 base respectively, with 4 bases between them. The CDR3 protein is CSVVGNTEAFF. The DNA of the CDR3 is TGCAGCGTTGTTGGGAACACTGAAGCTTTCTTT.

This clonotype was found many times. The CDR3 DNA is TGCGCCAGCAGCTTGGGGCAGGGGGCAGAGACCCAGTACTTC. It translates to CASSLGQGAETQYF. This chain connects TRBV5-1 to TRBJ2-5; TRBD1 matches at 8 bases. Germline lookup yields CDR1 SGHRS and CDR2 YFSETQ. The V gene end was trimmed by 0 bases and the J gene end by 4 bases; junction bases not matched to a gene: 2. The CDR3 runs to 14 residues. Using reference TRBV5-1 and TRBJ2-5 for the parts outside the CDR3, the full variable domain is KAGVTQTPRYLIKTRGQQVTLSCSPISGHRSVSWYQQTPGQGLQFLFEYFSETQRNKGNFPGRFSGRQFSNSRSEMNVSTLELGDSALYLCASSLGQGAETQYFGPGTRLLVL.

This clonotype has more than one count but fewer than ten. The chain combines TRBV7-2 with TRBJ1-2; no clear D. Looked up from germline, CDR1 is SGHTA and CDR2 is FQGNSA. Between the trimmed V and J ends, which lost 0 bases and 0 bases, there was a span of 8 bases. This CDR3 is 15 amino acids long. The CDR3 DNA reads TGTGCCAGCAGCTTAGCTATCCAATCTAACTATGGCTACACCTTC. Protein product: CASSLAIQSNYGYTF.

This clonotype was observed a few times. V gene TRBV14 combines with J gene TRBJ1-1, with unresolved D. The germline V and J ends were trimmed by 3 bases and 0 bases, with 2 bases remaining between them. Germline loops: CDR1 SGHDN, CDR2 FVKESK. This CDR3 spans 12 amino acids. Here the CDR3 reads CASSHMNTEAFF. In DNA, the CDR3 is TGTGCCAGCAGCCACATGAACACTGAAGCTTTCTTT.

The chain employs TRBV4-1 and TRBJ2-5; D is perhaps TRBD1 (6 bases). V was shortened by 1 base and J by 5 bases, with 14 bases between the two germline ends. CDR1 is MGHRA and CDR2 is YSYEKL in the germline V gene. The CDR3 is 15 amino acids. The CDR3: CASSQGVQGRETQYF. CDR3 bases: TGCGCCAGCAGCCAAGGCGTCCAGGGGCGGGAGACCCAGTACTTC.